This T cell receptor (beta chain) stems from a study of naive and memory T cell subsets. The CDR3 spans 15 residues. Germline V gene sequence: CDR1 DFQATT, CDR2 SNEGSKA (reference sequence). V was trimmed by 5 bases and J by 0 bases, leaving 14 bases between them. An equimolar mix of two oligonucleotides served as the beta constant-region primer for TRBC1 and TRBC2. Nested alpha and beta constant-region primers with the SP2 primer drove four PCR rounds on ligated cDNA. TCRdb processed the UMI-ligation and nested PCR reads anew with MiXCR; each CDR3 protein has one entry. This table has over 8,500 distinct CDR3 sequences, roughly 5.5% appearing once. This clonotype has at least ten counts.

This chain links TRBV20-1 with TRBJ1-3; D perhaps matches TRBD1 (5 bases). The receptor was isolated from a human donor in good health. The sequenced sample was CD4+ TEMRA cells from blood. The subset here: effector memory re-expressing CD45RA, CD45RA+ CD27-. The CDR3, as DNA: TGCAGTGCTGTCTGGGACGCAAGCTCTGGAAACACCATATATTTT. It encodes CSAVWDASSGNTIYF.